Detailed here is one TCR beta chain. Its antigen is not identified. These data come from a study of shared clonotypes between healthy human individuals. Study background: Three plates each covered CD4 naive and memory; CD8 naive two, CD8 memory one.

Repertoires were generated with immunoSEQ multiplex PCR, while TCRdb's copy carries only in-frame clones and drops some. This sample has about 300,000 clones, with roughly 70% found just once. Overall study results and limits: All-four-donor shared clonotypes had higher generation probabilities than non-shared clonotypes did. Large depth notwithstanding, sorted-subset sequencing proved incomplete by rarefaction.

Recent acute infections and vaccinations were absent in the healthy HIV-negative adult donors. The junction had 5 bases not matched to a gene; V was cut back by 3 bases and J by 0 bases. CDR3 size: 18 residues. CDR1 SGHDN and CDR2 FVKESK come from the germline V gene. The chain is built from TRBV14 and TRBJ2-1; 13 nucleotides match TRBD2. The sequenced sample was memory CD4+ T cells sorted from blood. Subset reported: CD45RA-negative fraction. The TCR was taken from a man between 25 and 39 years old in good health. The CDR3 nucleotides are TGTGCCAGCAGCCACCTGGGACTAGCGGGGCGCTCCTACAATGAGCAGTTCTTC. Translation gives CASSHLGLAGRSYNEQFF.